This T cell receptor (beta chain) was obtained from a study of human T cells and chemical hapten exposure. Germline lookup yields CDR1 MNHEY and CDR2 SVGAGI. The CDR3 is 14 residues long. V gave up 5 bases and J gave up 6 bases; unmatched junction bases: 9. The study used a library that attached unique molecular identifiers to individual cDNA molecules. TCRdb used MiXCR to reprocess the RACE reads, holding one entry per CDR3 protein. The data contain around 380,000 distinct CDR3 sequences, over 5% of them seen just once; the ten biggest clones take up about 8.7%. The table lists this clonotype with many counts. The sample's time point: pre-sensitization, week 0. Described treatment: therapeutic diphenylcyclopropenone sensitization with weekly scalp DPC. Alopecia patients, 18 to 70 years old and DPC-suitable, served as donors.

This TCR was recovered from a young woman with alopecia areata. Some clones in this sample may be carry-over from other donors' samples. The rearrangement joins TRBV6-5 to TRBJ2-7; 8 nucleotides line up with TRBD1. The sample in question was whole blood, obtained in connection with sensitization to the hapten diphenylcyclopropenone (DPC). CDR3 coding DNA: TGTGCCAGCAGTGACACAGGGGGGCAAGCCGAGCAGTACTTC. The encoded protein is CASSDTGGQAEQYF.